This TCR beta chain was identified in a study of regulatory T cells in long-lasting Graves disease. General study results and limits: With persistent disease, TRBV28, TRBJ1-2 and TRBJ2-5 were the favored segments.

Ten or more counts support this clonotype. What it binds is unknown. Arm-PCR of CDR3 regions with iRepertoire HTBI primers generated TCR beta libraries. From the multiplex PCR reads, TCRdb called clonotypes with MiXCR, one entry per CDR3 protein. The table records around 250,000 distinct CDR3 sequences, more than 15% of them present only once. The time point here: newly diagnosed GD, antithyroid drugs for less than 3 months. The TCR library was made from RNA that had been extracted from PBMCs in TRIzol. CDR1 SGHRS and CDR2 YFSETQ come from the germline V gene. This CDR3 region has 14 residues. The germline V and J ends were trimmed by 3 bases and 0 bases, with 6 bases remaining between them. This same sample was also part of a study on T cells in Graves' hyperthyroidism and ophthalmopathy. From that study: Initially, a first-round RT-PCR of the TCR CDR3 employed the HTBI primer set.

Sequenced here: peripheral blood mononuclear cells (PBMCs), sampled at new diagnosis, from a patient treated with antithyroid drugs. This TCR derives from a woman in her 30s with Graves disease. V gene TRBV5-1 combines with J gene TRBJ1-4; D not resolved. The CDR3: CASSSEATNEKLFF. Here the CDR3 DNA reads TGCGCCAGCAGCTCTGAAGCAACTAATGAAAAACTGTTTTTT.